These T cell receptor beta chains were read from a single sample in a study of blood T cells in healthy people across ages. TCRdb called the 5' RACE reads again in MiXCR, with one record for every CDR3 protein. The sample includes approximately 800,000 distinct CDR3 sequences, around 34% seen only once; the top ten take roughly 13%. Source material: blood. These receptors were obtained from a man aged 18 to 35 in good health. CDR3s include the opening cysteine and the closing phenylalanine or tryptophan. The D gene is left open where the match is weak. Part of the rows lack a size; the others show once, few, many or a class for expanded clones.

>-|TRBD2|TRBJ2-5|TRBV7-2|16
CASSHLAGGDWETQYF
TGTGCCAGCAGCCACCTAGCGGGGGGGGATTGGGAGACCCAGTACTTC
>-|-|TRBJ2-3|TRBV12-3/TRBV12-4|16
CASSPRGGLLTDTQYF
TGTGCCAGCAGTCCCCGAGGAGGGTTACTCACAGATACGCAGTATTTT
>-|-|TRBJ2-4|TRBV6-2/TRBV6-3|13
CASSYNPQNIQYF
TGTGCCAGCAGTTACAACCCCCAAAACATTCAGTACTTC
>-|-|TRBJ1-2|TRBV24-1|14
CATSERSHSYGYTF
TGTGCCACCAGTGAAAGGTCCCACTCCTATGGCTACACCTTC
>-|-|TRBJ2-7|TRBV19|14
CASSINGPTYEQYF
TGTGCCAGTAGTATAAACGGACCTACCTACGAGCAGTACTTC
>few|TRBD2|TRBJ2-5|TRBV12-3/TRBV12-4|14
CASSVREGEETQYF
TGTGCCAGCAGTGTTCGGGAGGGTGAAGAGACCCAGTACTTC
>many|TRBD1|TRBJ2-5|TRBV10-3|16
CAISPSSGTGQETQYF
TGTGCCATCAGTCCTTCCTCAGGGACAGGCCAAGAGACCCAGTACTTC
>few|-|TRBJ1-1|TRBV7-9|15
CASSLRGGRRAEAFF
TGTGCCAGCAGCTTACGGGGGGGGCGTAGAGCTGAAGCTTTCTTT
>few|-|TRBJ2-1|TRBV27|15
CASSFTTRLGNEQFF
TGTGCCAGCAGTTTCACGACTAGATTGGGCAATGAGCAGTTCTTC
>-|-|TRBJ1-5|TRBV12-3/TRBV12-4|13
CASSRTSGQPQHF
TGTGCCAGCAGCAGAACCAGTGGGCAGCCCCAGCATTTT
>-|-|TRBJ2-5|TRBV11-2|12
CASSFNSETQYF
TGTGCCAGCAGCTTTAATTCTGAGACCCAGTACTTC
>-|-|TRBJ2-1|TRBV27|14
CASSSHRTHNEQFF
TGTGCCAGCAGTTCCCACAGGACGCACAATGAGCAGTTCTTC
>few|-|TRBJ2-7|TRBV9|16
CASSVRGDLSYNEQYF
TGTGCCAGCAGCGTTAGAGGGGACCTCTCCTACAATGAGCAGTACTTC
>many|TRBD1|TRBJ2-1|TRBV7-2|14
CASSLVQGYNEQFF
TGTGCCAGCAGCTTAGTACAGGGGTACAATGAGCAGTTCTTC
>few|TRBD2|TRBJ2-5|TRBV20-1|14
CSVRGALGGETQYF
TGCAGTGTTAGAGGGGCCCTCGGGGGGGAGACCCAGTACTTC
>-|-|TRBJ2-3|TRBV7-9|15
CASSLFSLAESTQYF
TGTGCCAGCAGCTTATTCAGCTTAGCAGAGAGTACGCAGTATTTT
>few|TRBD2|TRBJ2-5|TRBV20-1|12
CSASSGEETQYF
TGCAGTGCTAGTAGCGGGGAGGAGACCCAGTACTTC
>-|TRBD1|TRBJ1-1|TRBV12-3/TRBV12-4|17
CASIPLLAGGLRAEAFF
TGTGCCAGCATCCCCCTCTTGGCAGGGGGACTTCGGGCTGAAGCTTTCTTT
>few|TRBD1|TRBJ1-2|TRBV20-1|16
CSARDLDRGLFYGYTF
TGCAGTGCTAGAGATCTGGACAGGGGCCTTTTCTATGGCTACACCTTC
>few|-|TRBJ1-5|TRBV6-6|14
CASSHTGSNQPQHF
TGTGCCAGCAGTCACACAGGGAGCAATCAGCCCCAGCATTTT
>few|TRBD1|TRBJ1-5|TRBV6-1|15
CASQTGGSSNQPQHF
TGTGCCAGCCAAACAGGGGGCTCAAGCAATCAGCCCCAGCATTTT
>few|TRBD1|TRBJ2-7|TRBV6-6|14
CASIQGQGAYEQYF
TGTGCCAGCATTCAAGGACAGGGGGCTTACGAGCAGTACTTC
>-|-|TRBJ2-5|TRBV15|12
CATSRDRAVPYF
TGTGCCACCAGCAGAGATAGGGCAGTACCGTACTTC
>-|-|TRBJ1-1|TRBV3-1|13
CASSQGIDTEAFF
TGTGCCAGCAGCCAAGGCATAGACACTGAAGCTTTCTTT
>-|-|TRBJ1-2|TRBV4-3|14
CASRQFDRNYGYTF
TGCGCCAGCAGACAGTTTGACCGGAACTATGGCTACACCTTC
>few|-|TRBJ2-7|TRBV20-1|13
CSARDLLLNEQYF
TGCAGTGCTAGAGATCTCCTTCTGAATGAGCAGTACTTC
>-|TRBD1|TRBJ1-1|TRBV12-3/TRBV12-4|16
CASSRSAGQGGTEAFF
TGTGCCAGCAGTCGATCCGCGGGACAGGGGGGCACTGAAGCTTTCTTT
>-|-|TRBJ2-7|TRBV20-1|13
CSAKAGSSYEQYF
TGCAGTGCTAAGGCTGGAAGCTCCTACGAGCAGTACTTC
>-|-|TRBJ1-2|TRBV10-3|14
CAISEARQSYGYTF
TGTGCCATCAGTGAGGCGCGACAGAGCTATGGCTACACCTTC
>few|-|TRBJ2-3|TRBV20-1|13
CSAPTRVTDTQYF
TGCAGTGCGCCGACTAGGGTCACAGATACGCAGTATTTT
>few|-|TRBJ2-7|TRBV7-3|14
CASSLTGGYNEQYF
TGTGCCAGCAGCTTAACAGGCGGCTACAATGAGCAGTACTTC
>-|-|TRBJ1-4|TRBV4-2|14
CASSQDSENEKLFF
TGTGCCAGCAGCCAAGATTCAGAGAATGAAAAACTGTTTTTT
>-|-|TRBJ1-1|TRBV20-1|14
CSAPKPLANTEAFF
TGCAGTGCTCCAAAGCCACTTGCGAACACTGAAGCTTTCTTT
>-|-|TRBJ2-5|TRBV12-3/TRBV12-4|13
CASSLARRNEQYF
TGTGCCAGCAGTTTAGCGCGAAGGAATGAGCAGTACTTC
>-|TRBD2|TRBJ2-3|TRBV11-2|15
CASSLFSGGEDTQYF
TGTGCCAGCAGCTTATTTAGCGGGGGAGAAGATACGCAGTATTTT
>many|-|TRBJ1-2|TRBV4-1|15
CASSQFVSGGYGYTF
TGCGCCAGCAGCCAATTTGTATCTGGGGGCTATGGCTACACCTTC
>-|TRBD2|TRBJ2-7|TRBV7-2|12
CASSLASGGLYF
TGTGCCAGCAGCTTAGCTAGCGGGGGTTTGTACTTC
>-|-|TRBJ2-5|TRBV6-6|12
CASSGAWETQYF
TGTGCCAGCAGTGGGGCTTGGGAGACCCAGTACTTC
>few|-|TRBJ2-7|TRBV20-1|14
CSARSPGRVNEQYF
TGCAGTGCTAGATCCCCGGGAAGGGTCAATGAGCAGTACTTC
>-|TRBD1|TRBJ1-2|TRBV2|15
CASSEMVQGAYGYTF
TGTGCCAGCAGTGAAATGGTCCAGGGGGCCTATGGCTACACCTTC
>-|-|TRBJ2-1|TRBV7-2|14
CASRWGPSNNEQFF
TGTGCCAGCAGGTGGGGGCCCTCGAACAATGAGCAGTTCTTC
>-|TRBD2|TRBJ2-1|TRBV2|14
CASLKGRGGDERFF
TGTGCCAGCCTGAAAGGACGGGGGGGCGATGAGCGGTTCTTC
>-|TRBD1|TRBJ2-7|TRBV24-1|15
CATSDEGAVSYEQYF
TGTGCCACCAGTGATGAGGGGGCGGTTTCCTACGAGCAGTACTTC
>-|-|TRBJ2-5|TRBV12-3/TRBV12-4|16
CASSGPQGAPYNEQYF
TGTGCCAGCAGTGGGCCACAGGGTGCCCCCTACAATGAGCAGTACTTC
>once|TRBD1|TRBJ1-6|TRBV7-2|17
CASSSPGQGVYNSPLHF
TGTGCCAGCAGCTCCCCGGGACAGGGGGTCTATAATTCACCCCTCCACTTT
>few|TRBD1|TRBJ1-3|TRBV7-2|14
CASSQDRAGNTIYF
TGTGCCAGCAGCCAGGACAGGGCGGGAAACACCATATATTTT
>-|TRBD1|TRBJ1-4|TRBV7-8|15
CASSSQGVLDEKLFF
TGTGCCAGCAGCTCACAGGGGGTATTGGATGAAAAACTGTTTTTT
>few|-|TRBJ1-1|TRBV5-6|11
CASSQDTEAFF
TGTGCCAGCAGTCAGGACACTGAAGCTTTCTTT
>many|TRBD1|TRBJ2-1|TRBV11-2|15
CASSADRTSYNEQFF
TGTGCCAGCAGCGCGGACAGGACGTCCTACAATGAGCAGTTCTTC
>few|-|TRBJ2-1|TRBV30|14
CAWSVRRGFNEQFF
TGTGCCTGGAGTGTTCGAAGGGGGTTCAATGAGCAGTTCTTC
>many|-|TRBJ1-6|TRBV4-1|16
CASSHSSGQWNSPLHF
TGCGCCAGCAGCCACTCCTCAGGGCAATGGAATTCACCCCTCCACTTT